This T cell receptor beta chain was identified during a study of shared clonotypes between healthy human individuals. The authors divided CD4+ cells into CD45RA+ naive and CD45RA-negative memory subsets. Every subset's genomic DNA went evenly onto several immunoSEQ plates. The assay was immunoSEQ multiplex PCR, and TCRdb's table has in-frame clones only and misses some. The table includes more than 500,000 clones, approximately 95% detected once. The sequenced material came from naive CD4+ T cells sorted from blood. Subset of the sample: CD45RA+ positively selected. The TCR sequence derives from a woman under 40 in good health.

CDR3 bases: TGTGCCAGCACCCAGGGGAGTTTTCAGCCCCAGCATTTT. Its translation is CASTQGSFQPQHF. V is TRBV7-9 and J is TRBJ1-5; D possibly corresponds to TRBD1 (6 bases). The CDR3 covers 13 residues. V was shortened by 7 bases and J by 6 bases, with 13 bases between the two germline ends. CDR1 is SEHNR and CDR2 is FQNEAQ in the germline V gene (reference sequence).